What follows describes a single T cell receptor beta chain. This entry is derived from a study of blood T cell repertoires in COVID-19. The wider study: PBMCs, B-cell-depleted T cells, or T cells provided the cDNA or gDNA that made up the material.

Using immunoSEQ multiplex PCR, the repertoire was profiled, and TCRdb retains in-frame clones only, with some absent. Of about 190,000 clones in the sample, about 88% were seen once. The CDR3 loop spans 15 amino acids. The trim removed 2 bases at V and 3 bases at J, leaving 1 base unmatched. Germline V CDR1 and CDR2: LGHNA, YSLEER. Specimen: PBMCs or T cells enriched from blood (not recorded which). V usage is TRBV4-3 and J usage is TRBJ2-7; 13 bases fit TRBD2. The source is a woman aged 40-49 years in a cohort exposed to, infected with or recovered from COVID-19 (not recorded which). The CDR3 protein is CASSQRTSGSYEQYF. The CDR3 region has the DNA TGCGCCAGCAGCCAACGGACTAGCGGGAGCTACGAGCAGTACTTC.